This T cell receptor (beta chain) was recovered during a study of blood T cell repertoires in COVID-19. The CDR3 length is 19 residues. Germline V CDR1 and CDR2: LGHNA, YNFKEQ. V lost 0 bases to trimming and J lost 1 base, with 21 bases between them. As originally analysed: Scientists estimated how many nucleated cells there were by amplifying reference gene primers. The data were produced by immunoSEQ multiplex PCR, yet TCRdb's version contains in-frame clones alone and is incomplete. D and trimming come from the DNA, and the V and J calls and clone size come from that table. Of about 160,000 clones in the sample, 82% were seen once.

The sample comprised peripheral blood. The sequence derives from a woman of 80 years or more with active or convalescent COVID-19. The genes are TRBV4-2 and TRBJ2-5; no clear D gene. The CDR3 spells CASSQDSVVAESSQETQYF. The DNA of the CDR3 is TGTGCCAGCAGCCAAGATAGTGTGGTAGCCGAAAGTTCCCAAGAGACCCAGTACTTC.